This entry describes one T cell receptor beta chain. This receptor's antigen is unknown. The input lacks base qualities; no much larger clone sits a single base away. Receptors were amplified or captured by the immunoSEQ multiplex PCR assay. TCRdb mirrors the immuneACCESS table, restricted to in-frame sequences. Some clones are absent from its copies; in checked studies, under half trace to an unresolved V gene, and the reason for the others is unknown. The table for this sample lists approximately 68,000 clones; more than 90% of them were counted only once. The ten largest clones represent around 0.033% of the sample. This sample was taken from a study of shared T cell receptors in the human thymus (dated by TCRdb to the early 2020s). Regarding the study in general: The study examined how self-reactive, shared T-cell receptor alpha chains are generated in the human thymus.

From the germline V gene, CDR1 is LGHNA and CDR2 is YNFKEQ. Trimming removed 0 bases from V and 5 bases from J, leaving 3 bases between the germline ends. The CDR3 runs 12 residues from the cysteine to the phenylalanine. Left in the record is the CDR3 DNA by itself, 36 bases read in frame from the first base. Sequenced: thymocytes. Rearrangement joined TRBV4-2 to TRBJ2-3; no confident D gene assignment can be made. This receptor was identified in a human donor. The nucleotide sequence reads as follows: TGTGCCAGCAGCCAAGAAGAAGATACGCAGTATTTT. It codes for CASSQEEDTQYF.